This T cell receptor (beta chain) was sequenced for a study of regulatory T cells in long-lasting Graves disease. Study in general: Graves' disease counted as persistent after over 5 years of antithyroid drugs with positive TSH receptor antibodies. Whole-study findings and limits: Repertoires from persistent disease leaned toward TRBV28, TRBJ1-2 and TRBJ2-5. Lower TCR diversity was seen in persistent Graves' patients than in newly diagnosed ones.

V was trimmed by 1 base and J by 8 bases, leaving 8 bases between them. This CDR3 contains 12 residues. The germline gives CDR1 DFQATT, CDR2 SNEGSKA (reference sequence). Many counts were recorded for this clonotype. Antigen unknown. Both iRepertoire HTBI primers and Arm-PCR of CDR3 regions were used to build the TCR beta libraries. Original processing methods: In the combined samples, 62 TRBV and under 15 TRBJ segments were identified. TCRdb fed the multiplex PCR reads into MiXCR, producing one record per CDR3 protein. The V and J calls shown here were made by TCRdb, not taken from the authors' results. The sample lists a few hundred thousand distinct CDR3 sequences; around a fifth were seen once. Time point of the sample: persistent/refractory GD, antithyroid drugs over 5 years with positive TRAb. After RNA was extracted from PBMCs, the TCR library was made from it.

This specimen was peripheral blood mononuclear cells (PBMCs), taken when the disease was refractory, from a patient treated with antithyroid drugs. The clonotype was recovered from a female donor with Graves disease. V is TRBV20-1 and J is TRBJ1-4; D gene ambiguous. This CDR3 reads CSARALGEKLFF. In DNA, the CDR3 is TGCAGTGCTAGAGCTCTGGGGGAAAAACTGTTTTTT.